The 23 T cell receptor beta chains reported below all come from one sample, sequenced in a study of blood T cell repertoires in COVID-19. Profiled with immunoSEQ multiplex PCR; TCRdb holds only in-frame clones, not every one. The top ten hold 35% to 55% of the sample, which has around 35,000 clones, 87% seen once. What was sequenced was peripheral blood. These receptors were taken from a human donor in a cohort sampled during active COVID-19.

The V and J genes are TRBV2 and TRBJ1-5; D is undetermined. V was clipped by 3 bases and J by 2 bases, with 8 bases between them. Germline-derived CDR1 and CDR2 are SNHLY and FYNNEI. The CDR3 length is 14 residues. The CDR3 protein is CASSEGIGNQPQHF. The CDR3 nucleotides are TGTGCCAGCAGTGAGGGCATCGGCAATCAGCCCCAGCATTTT.

For the CDR3, the DNA is TGTGCCAGCAGCTTTAGGACAGGGGGAACAGAGACCCAGTACTTC. This gives the protein CASSFRTGGTETQYF. The chain carries TRBV5-4 and TRBJ2-5; 10 bases match TRBD1. Germline V gives CDR1 SGHNT, CDR2 YYREEE (reference sequence). J was trimmed by 4 bases and V by 2 bases; bases with no gene match: 5. The CDR3 runs to 15 residues.

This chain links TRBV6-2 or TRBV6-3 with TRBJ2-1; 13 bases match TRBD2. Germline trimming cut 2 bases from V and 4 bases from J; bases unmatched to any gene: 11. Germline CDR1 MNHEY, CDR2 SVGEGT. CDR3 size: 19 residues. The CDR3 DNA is TGTGCCAGCAGTTACAGGCGCCGGCCGGGACTAGCGGGATACAATGAGCAGTTCTTC. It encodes CASSYRRRPGLAGYNEQFF.

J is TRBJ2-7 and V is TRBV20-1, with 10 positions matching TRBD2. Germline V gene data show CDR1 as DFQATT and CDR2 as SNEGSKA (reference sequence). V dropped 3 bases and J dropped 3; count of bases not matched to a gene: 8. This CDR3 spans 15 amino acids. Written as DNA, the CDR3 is TGCAGTGCTAGTGGCGGACTAGCGGTGGTCTACGAGCAGTACTTC. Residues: CSASGGLAVVYEQYF.

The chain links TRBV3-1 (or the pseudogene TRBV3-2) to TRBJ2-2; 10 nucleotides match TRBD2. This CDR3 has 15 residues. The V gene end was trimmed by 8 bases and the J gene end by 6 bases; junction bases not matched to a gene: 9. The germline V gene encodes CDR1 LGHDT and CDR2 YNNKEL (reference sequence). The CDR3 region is CASGQAGGLSGELFF. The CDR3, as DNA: TGTGCCAGCGGACAAGCGGGGGGGCTATCCGGGGAGCTGTTTTTT.

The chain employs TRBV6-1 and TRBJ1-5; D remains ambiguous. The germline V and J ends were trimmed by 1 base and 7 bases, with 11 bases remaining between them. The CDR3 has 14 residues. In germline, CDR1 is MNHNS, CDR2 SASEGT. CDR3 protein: CASSEGSGRQPQHF. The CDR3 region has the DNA TGTGCCAGCAGTGAAGGGTCGGGAAGGCAGCCCCAGCATTTT.

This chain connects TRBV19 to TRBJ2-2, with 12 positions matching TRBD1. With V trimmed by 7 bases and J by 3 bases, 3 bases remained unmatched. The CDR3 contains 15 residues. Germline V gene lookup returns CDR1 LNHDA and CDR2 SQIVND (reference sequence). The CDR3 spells CASTGTGGYTGELFF. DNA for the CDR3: TGTGCCAGTACCGGGACAGGGGGCTACACCGGGGAGCTGTTTTTT.

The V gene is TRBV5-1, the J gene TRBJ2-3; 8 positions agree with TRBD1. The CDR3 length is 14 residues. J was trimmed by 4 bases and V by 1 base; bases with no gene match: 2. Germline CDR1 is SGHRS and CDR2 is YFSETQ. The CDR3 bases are TGCGCCAGCAGCTTGCAGGGGGCGGCAGATACGCAGTATTTT. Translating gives CASSLQGAADTQYF. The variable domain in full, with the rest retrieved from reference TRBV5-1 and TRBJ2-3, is KAGVTQTPRYLIKTRGQQVTLSCSPISGHRSVSWYQQTPGQGLQFLFEYFSETQRNKGNFPGRFSGRQFSNSRSEMNVSTLELGDSALYLCASSLQGAADTQYFGPGTRLTVL.

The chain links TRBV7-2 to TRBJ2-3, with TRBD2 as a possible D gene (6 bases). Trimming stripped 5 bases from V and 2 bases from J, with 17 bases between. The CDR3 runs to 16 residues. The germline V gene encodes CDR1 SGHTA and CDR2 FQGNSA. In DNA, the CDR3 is TGTGCCAGCAGCCCCTCCGGCTGGGGGGACACAGATACGCAGTATTTT. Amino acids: CASSPSGWGDTDTQYF. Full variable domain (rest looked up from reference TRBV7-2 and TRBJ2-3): GAGVSQSPSNKVTEKGKDVELRCDPISGHTALYWYRQSLGQGLEFLIYFQGNSAPDKSGLPSDRFSAERTGGSVSTLTIQRTQQEDSAVYLCASSPSGWGDTDTQYFGPGTRLTVL.

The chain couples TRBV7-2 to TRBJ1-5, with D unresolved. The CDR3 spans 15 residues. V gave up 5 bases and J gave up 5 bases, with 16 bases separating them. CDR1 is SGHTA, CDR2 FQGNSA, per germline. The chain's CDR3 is CASSLGTGFYQPQHF. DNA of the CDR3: TGTGCCAGCAGCCTAGGCACGGGGTTCTATCAGCCCCAGCATTTT. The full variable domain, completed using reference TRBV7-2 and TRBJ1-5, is GAGVSQSPSNKVTEKGKDVELRCDPISGHTALYWYRQSLGQGLEFLIYFQGNSAPDKSGLPSDRFSAERTGGSVSTLTIQRTQQEDSAVYLCASSLGTGFYQPQHFGDGTRLSIL.

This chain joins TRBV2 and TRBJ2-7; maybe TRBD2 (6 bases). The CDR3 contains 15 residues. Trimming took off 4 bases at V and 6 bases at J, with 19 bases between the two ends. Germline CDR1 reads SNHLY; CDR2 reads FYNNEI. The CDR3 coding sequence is TGTGCCAGCAGTGGAATCGCAGGGCCGCGGGGCGAGCAGTACTTC. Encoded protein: CASSGIAGPRGEQYF.

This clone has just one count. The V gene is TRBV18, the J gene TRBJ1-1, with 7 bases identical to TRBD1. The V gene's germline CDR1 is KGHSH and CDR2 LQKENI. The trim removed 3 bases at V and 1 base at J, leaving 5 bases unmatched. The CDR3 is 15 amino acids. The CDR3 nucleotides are TGTGCCAGCTCACCCCAGACAGGGTCGAACACTGAAGCTTTCTTT. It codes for CASSPQTGSNTEAFF.

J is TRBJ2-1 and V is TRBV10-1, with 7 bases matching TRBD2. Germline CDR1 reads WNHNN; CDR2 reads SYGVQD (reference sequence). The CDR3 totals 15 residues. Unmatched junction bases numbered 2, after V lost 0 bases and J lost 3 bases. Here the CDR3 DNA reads TGCGCCAGCAGTGAGTCCCCTAGCGGCTACAATGAGCAGTTCTTC. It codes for CASSESPSGYNEQFF.

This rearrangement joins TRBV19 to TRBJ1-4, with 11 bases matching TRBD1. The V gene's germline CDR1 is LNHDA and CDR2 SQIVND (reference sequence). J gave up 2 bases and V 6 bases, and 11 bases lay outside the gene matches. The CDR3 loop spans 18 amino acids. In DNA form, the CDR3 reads TGTGCCAGTAGCATGAAAACCGGGACAGGGGGTACTAATGAAAAACTGTTTTTT. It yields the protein CASSMKTGTGGTNEKLFF.

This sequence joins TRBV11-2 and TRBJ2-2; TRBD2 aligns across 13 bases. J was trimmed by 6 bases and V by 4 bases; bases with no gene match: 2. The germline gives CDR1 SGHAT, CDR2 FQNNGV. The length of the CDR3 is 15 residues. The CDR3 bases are TGTGCCAGCAGCTCGGGACTAGCGGGGCCCGGGGAGCTGTTTTTT. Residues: CASSSGLAGPGELFF.

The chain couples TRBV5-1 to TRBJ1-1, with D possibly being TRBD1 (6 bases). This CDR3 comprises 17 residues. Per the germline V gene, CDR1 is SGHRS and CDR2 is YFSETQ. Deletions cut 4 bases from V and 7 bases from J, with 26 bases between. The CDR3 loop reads CASSPLFFGTKKDEAFF. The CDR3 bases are TGCGCCAGCAGCCCCTTATTTTTTGGGACAAAAAAAGATGAAGCTTTCTTT.

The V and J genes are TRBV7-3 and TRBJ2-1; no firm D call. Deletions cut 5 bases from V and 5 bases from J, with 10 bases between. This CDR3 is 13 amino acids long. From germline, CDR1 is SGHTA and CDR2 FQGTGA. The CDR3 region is CASSPLSDNEQFF. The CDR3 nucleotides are TGTGCCAGCAGCCCGTTGTCAGACAATGAGCAGTTCTTC.

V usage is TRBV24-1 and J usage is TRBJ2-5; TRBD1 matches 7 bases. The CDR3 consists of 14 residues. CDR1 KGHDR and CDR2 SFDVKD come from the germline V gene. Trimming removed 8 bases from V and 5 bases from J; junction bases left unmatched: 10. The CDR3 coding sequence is TGTGCCACCAAGGGGGCAGGGTCGATCGAGACCCAGTACTTC. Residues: CATKGAGSIETQYF.

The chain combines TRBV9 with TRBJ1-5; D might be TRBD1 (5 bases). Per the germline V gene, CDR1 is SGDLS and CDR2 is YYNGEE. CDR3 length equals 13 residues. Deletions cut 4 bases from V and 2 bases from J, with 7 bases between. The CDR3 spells CASSLRGNQPQHF. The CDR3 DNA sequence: TGTGCCAGCAGCCTCAGGGGCAATCAGCCCCAGCATTTT.

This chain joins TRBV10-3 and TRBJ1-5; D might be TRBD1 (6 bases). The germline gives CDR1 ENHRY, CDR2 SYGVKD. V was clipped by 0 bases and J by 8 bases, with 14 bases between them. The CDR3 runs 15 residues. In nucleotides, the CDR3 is TGTGCCATCAGTGAGTCGCACAGGGAGTCCAAGCCCCAGCATTTT. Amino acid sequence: CAISESHRESKPQHF.

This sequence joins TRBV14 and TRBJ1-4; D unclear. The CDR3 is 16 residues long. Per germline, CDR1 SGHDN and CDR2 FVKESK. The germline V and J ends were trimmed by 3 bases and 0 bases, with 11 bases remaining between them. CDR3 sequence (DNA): TGTGCCAGCAGCCACCGGACTATTGCAACTAATGAAAAACTGTTTTTT. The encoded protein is CASSHRTIATNEKLFF.

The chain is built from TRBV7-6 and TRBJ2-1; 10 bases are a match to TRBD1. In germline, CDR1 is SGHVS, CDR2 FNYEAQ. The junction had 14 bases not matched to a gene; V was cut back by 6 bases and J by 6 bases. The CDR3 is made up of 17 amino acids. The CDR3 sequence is CASSRSGKTGGINEQFF. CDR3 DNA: TGTGCCAGCAGTCGCAGCGGTAAGACAGGGGGCATCAATGAGCAGTTCTTC.

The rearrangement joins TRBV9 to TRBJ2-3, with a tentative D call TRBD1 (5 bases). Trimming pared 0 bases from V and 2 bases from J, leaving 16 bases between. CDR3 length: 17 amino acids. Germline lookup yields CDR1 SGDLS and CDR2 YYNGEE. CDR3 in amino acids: CASSVGQGARFTDTQYF. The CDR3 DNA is TGTGCCAGCAGCGTAGGGCAAGGGGCCCGATTCACAGATACGCAGTATTTT.